This T cell receptor (beta chain) came from a study of blood T cell repertoires in COVID-19. Overall study: There were acute and convalescent COVID-19 samples, and they came from the United States, Italy and Spain. Sample material is recorded as cDNA or gDNA derived from T cells, B-cell-depleted T cells, or PBMCs.

Source study methods: It was from reference gene primer amplification that nucleated cell counts were estimated. Profiling relied on immunoSEQ multiplex PCR, and the TCRdb table lists in-frame clones only, not all of them. That table supplies the V and J calls and clone size; D and trimming were determined from the DNA. The repertoire holds around 120,000 clones, with 60% to 85% as singletons. The germline V gene encodes CDR1 MRHNA and CDR2 SNTAGT. This CDR3 has 17 amino acids. V lost 3 bases to trimming and J lost 8 bases, with 25 bases between them. The receptor comes from a man in his 70s with acute or convalescent COVID-19. V and J are TRBV6-4 and TRBJ1-2; D is undetermined. The sequencing sample was made of peripheral blood. As DNA, the CDR3 is TGTGCCAGCAGTGAGGGGAGCCGAGAGAAACGGTCGAGGGGCTACACCTTC. Protein: CASSEGSREKRSRGYTF.